This T cell receptor (beta chain) was documented in a study of blood T cells in healthy people across ages. V was pared by 6 bases and J by 3 bases, with 8 bases of the junction left unmatched. This CDR3 region has 15 residues. Healthy Caucasians from Russia aged 6 to 90 served as donors. Collection of around 9.3 milliliters of peripheral blood was performed for each donor. Isolation yielded PBMCs, at least 7 million per sample, in every case. Next came a second PCR, run for about 6 to 11 cycles, which used a sample-barcoded 5' primer along with a J-beta primer mix. TCRdb independently ran MiXCR on the 5' RACE reads; one entry per CDR3 protein. There are around 1,700,000 distinct CDR3 sequences in the sample; roughly 27% occur only once, and 7.7% lies in the top ten.

The sequence came from a woman aged 25 to 45 in good health. The V call is TRBV12-3 or TRBV12-4, the J call TRBJ2-7; 10 nucleotides agree with TRBD1. The sequencing sample was made of blood. For the CDR3, the DNA is TGTGCCAGCAGCCCCGGGACAGGGGAGGGCTACGAGCAGTACTTC. As protein: CASSPGTGEGYEQYF.